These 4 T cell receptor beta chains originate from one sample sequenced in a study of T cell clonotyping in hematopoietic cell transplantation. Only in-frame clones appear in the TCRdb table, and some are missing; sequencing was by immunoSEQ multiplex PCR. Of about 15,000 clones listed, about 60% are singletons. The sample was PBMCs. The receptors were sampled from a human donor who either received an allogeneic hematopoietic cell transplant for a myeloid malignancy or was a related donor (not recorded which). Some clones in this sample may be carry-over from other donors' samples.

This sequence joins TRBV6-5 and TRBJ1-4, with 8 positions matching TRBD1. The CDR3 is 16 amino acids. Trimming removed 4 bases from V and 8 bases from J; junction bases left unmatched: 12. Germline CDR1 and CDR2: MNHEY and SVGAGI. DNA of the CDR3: TGTGCCAGCAGTTCCGACCGGACAGGGTATAAGGAAAAACTGTTTTTT. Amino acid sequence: CASSSDRTGYKEKLFF.

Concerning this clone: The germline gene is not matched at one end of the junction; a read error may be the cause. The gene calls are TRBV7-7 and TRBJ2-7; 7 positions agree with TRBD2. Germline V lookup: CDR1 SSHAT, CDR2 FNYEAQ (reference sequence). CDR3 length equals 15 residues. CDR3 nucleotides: TGTGCTAGCAGCTTAGGACTAGGAGTTTCCGACGAGCAGTACTTC. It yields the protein CASSLGLGVSDEQYF.

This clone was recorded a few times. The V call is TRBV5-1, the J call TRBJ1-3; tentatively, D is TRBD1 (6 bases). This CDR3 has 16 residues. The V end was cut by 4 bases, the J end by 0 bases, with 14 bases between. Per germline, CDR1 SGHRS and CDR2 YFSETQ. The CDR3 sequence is CASSPDGTFSGNTIYF. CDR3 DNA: TGCGCCAGCAGCCCGGATGGGACATTCTCTGGAAACACCATATATTTT.

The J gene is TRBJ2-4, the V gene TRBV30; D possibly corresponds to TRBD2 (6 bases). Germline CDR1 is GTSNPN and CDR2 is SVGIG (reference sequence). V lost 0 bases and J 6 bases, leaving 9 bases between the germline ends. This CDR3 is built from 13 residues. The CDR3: CAWSVPGVNIQYF. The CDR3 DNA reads TGTGCCTGGAGTGTACCGGGAGTAAACATTCAGTACTTC.